This T cell receptor (beta chain) was recorded in a study of PD-L1 blockade in urothelial cancer. Described time point: peripheral blood 6 weeks after treatment start. Of note for this clone: What it binds is not known.

Profiling relied on immunoSEQ multiplex PCR, and the TCRdb table lists in-frame clones only, not all of them. This table holds tens of thousands of clones, approximately 89% found once. Germline V gene sequence: CDR1 MDHEN, CDR2 SYDVKM. The V end was cut by 5 bases, the J end by 4 bases, with 12 bases between. This CDR3 has 13 residues. Study-wide points: Durable-benefit patients had greater expansion of tumor-associated blood clones at 3 weeks.

Here the sequenced sample was PBMCs, taken around atezolizumab (anti-PD-L1) treatment. This TCR was sampled from a woman older than 75 with urothelial cancer. This rearrangement joins TRBV28 to TRBJ2-7, with D possibly TRBD1 on 5 matching bases. CDR3 sequence reads: CASSQGRNYEQYF. The CDR3 region has the DNA TGTGCCAGCAGTCAGGGAAGGAATTACGAGCAGTACTTC.